The 6 T cell receptor beta chains below were found in one sample sequenced in a study of T cell repertoires in cytomegalovirus infection. TCRdb ran MiXCR on the reads and lists one entry per CDR3 protein. The sample holds 450,000 to 650,000 distinct CDR3 sequences; almost 40% are singletons and the top ten take around 46%. Antigens for these TCRs are unknown. The source was cultured PBMCs, collected from culture after CMV antigen stimulation. Every receptor here comes from a human donor in good health (CMV status not recorded). Some clones in this sample may be carry-over from other donors' samples.

The chain joins TRBV11-2 to TRBJ1-1; tentatively, D is TRBD1 (6 bases). This CDR3 is built from 17 residues. The germline gives CDR1 SGHAT, CDR2 FQNNGV. With 4 bases removed from V and 0 bases from J, the gap between germline ends came to 18 bases. Written as DNA, the CDR3 is TGTGCCAGCAGCTCGACAGGTCGACTCACTATGAACACTGAAGCTTTCTTT. This codes for CASSSTGRLTMNTEAFF.

J is TRBJ1-3 and V is TRBV2; D is uncertain. Germline CDR1 SNHLY, CDR2 FYNNEI. There are 15 residues in the CDR3. Trimming removed 7 bases from V and 2 bases from J, with 15 bases in between. The CDR3 DNA sequence: TGTGCCAGCACCTCCCTTAGCGGGGCTGGAAACACCATATATTTT. Its translation: CASTSLSGAGNTIYF.

V is TRBV4-1 and J is TRBJ2-7, with a weak D call TRBD2 (5 bases). Deletions cut 0 bases from V and 4 bases from J, with 10 bases between. CDR3 length: 14 amino acids. Germline V gene data show CDR1 as MGHRA and CDR2 as YSYEKL. CDR3 in amino acids: CASSQDWSGYEQYF. In DNA form, the CDR3 reads TGCGCCAGCAGCCAAGATTGGTCGGGGTACGAGCAGTACTTC.

The J gene is TRBJ1-6, the V gene TRBV14; TRBD1 matches at 7 bases. Germline loops: CDR1 SGHDN, CDR2 FVKESK. The length of the CDR3 is 24 residues. V shed 2 bases and J 0 bases; nucleotides not matched to a gene: 25. In nucleotides, the CDR3 is TGTGCCAGCAGCCAAACAGGGGCAGGGTCAGGAGGGACCTTCCTGAGCTCCTATAATTCACCCCTCCACTTT. It codes for CASSQTGAGSGGTFLSSYNSPLHF.

The rearrangement uses TRBV19 and TRBJ1-1; D uncertain. The V end lost 5 bases, the J end lost 2 bases, and 9 bases lay between the germline ends. The CDR3 contains 13 residues. Germline V gene sequence: CDR1 LNHDA, CDR2 SQIVND (reference sequence). CDR3 DNA: TGTGCCAGTAGTCCCTTCGGTAACACTGAAGCTTTCTTT. As protein: CASSPFGNTEAFF.

This clonotype was found a few times. The chain joins TRBV20-1 to TRBJ2-5; 9 bases map to TRBD1. V was clipped by 6 bases and J by 5 bases; unmatched bases: 13. The CDR3 length is 15 residues. CDR1 and CDR2 from the germline V gene are DFQATT and SNEGSKA (reference sequence). CDR3 nucleotides: TGCAGTGCCCCCGGAGGGGGACAGGGATGGGAGACCCAGTACTTC. Protein: CSAPGGGQGWETQYF.